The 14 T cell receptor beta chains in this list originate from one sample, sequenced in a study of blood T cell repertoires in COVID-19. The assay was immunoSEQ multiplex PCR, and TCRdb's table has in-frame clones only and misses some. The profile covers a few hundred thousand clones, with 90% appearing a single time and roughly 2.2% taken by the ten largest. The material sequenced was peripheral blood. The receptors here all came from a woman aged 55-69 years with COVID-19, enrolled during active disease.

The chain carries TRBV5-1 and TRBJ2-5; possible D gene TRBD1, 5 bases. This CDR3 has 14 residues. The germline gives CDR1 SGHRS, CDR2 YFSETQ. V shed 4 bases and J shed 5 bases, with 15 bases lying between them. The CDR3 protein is CASSPIGATETQYF. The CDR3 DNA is TGCGCCAGCAGCCCTATAGGGGCAACGGAGACCCAGTACTTC. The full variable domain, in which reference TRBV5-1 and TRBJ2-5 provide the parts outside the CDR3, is KAGVTQTPRYLIKTRGQQVTLSCSPISGHRSVSWYQQTPGQGLQFLFEYFSETQRNKGNFPGRFSGRQFSNSRSEMNVSTLELGDSALYLCASSPIGATETQYFGPGTRLLVL.

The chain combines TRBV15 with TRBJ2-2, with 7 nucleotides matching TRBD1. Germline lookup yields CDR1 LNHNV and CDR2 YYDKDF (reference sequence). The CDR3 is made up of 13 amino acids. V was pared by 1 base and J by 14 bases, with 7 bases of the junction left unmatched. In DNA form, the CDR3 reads TGTGCCACCAGCAGAGCTAGGGACAGTGCCCTGTTTTTT. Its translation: CATSRARDSALFF.

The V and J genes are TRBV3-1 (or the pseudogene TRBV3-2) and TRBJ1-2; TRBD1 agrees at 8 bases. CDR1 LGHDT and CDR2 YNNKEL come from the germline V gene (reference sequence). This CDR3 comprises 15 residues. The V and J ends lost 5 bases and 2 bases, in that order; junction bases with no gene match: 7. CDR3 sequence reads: CASSSQGVKNYGYTF. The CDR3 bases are TGTGCCAGCAGCTCACAGGGGGTTAAGAACTATGGCTACACCTTC.

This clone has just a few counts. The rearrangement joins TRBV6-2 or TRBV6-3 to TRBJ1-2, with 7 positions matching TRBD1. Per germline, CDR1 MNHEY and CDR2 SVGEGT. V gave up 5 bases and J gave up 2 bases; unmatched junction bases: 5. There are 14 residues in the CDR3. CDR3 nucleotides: TGTGCCAGCAGTACCACAGGGGAGAACTATGGCTACACCTTC. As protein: CASSTTGENYGYTF.

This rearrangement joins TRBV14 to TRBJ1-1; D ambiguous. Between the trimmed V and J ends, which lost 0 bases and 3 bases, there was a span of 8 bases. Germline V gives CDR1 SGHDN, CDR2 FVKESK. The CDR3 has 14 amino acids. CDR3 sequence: CASSQDVYYTEAFF. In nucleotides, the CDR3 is TGTGCCAGCAGCCAAGACGTGTACTACACTGAAGCTTTCTTT. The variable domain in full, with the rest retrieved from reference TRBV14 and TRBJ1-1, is EAGVTQFPSHSVIEKGQTVTLRCDPISGHDNLYWYRRVMGKEIKFLLHFVKESKQDESGMPNNRFLAERTGGTYSTLKVQPAELEDSGVYFCASSQDVYYTEAFFGQGTRLTVV.

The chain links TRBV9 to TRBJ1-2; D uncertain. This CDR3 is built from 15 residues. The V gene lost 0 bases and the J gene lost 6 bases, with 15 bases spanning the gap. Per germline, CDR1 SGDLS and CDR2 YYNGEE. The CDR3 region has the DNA TGTGCCAGCAGCGTAGGTACGGGGTCAGGAGATGGCTACACCTTC. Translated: CASSVGTGSGDGYTF.

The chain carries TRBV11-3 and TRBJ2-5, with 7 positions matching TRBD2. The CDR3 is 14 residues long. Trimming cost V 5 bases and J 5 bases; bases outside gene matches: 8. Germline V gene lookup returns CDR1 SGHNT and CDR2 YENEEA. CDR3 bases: TGTGCCAGCAGCCCAGGGCGGGGAGGGGAGACCCAGTACTTC. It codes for CASSPGRGGETQYF.

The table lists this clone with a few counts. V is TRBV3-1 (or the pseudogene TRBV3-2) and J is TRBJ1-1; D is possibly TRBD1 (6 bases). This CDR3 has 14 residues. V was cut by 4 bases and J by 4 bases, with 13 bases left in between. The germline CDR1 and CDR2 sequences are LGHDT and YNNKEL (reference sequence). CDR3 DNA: TGTGCCAGCAGCCCGGGAACAGGGCGCACTGAAGCTTTCTTT. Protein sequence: CASSPGTGRTEAFF.

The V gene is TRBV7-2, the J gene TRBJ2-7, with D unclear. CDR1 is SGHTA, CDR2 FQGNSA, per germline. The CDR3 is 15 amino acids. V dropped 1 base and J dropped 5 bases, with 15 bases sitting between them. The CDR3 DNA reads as TGTGCCAGCAGCTTAGTTGGAGACGTCACGGACGAGCAGTACTTC. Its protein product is CASSLVGDVTDEQYF.

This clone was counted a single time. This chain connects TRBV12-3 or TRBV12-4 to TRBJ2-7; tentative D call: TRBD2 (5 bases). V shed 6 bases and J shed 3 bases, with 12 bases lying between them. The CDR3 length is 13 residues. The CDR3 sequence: CASSPGLVYEQYF. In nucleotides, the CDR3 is TGTGCCAGCAGCCCCGGACTTGTCTACGAGCAGTACTTC.

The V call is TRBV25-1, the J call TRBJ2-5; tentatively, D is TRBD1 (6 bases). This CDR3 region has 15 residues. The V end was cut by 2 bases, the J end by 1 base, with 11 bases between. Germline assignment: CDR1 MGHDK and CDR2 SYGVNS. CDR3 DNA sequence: TGTGCCAGCAGTGAACAGGGACAAGCCCAAGAGACCCAGTACTTC. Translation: CASSEQGQAQETQYF.

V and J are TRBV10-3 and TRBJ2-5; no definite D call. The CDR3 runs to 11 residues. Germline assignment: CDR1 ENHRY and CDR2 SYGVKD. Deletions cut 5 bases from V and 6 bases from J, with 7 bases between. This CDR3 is CAISLNKTQYF. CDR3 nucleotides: TGTGCCATCAGTCTAAATAAGACCCAGTACTTC.

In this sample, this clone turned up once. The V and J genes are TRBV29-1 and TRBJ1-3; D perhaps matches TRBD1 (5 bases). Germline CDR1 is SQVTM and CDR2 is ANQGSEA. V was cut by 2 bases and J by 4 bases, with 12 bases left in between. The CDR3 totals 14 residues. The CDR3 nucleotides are TGCAGCGTTGAATTGGGCAGGGCCGGAAACACCATATATTTT. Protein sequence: CSVELGRAGNTIYF.

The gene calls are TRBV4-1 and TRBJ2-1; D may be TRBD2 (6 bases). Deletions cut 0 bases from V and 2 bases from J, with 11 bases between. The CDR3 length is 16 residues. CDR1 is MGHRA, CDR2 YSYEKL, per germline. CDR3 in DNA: TGCGCCAGCAGCCAAGATGCGGGGAAGGCCTACAATGAGCAGTTCTTC. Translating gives CASSQDAGKAYNEQFF.